Listed here are 19 T cell receptor beta chains from one sample, sequenced in a study of blood T cell repertoires in COVID-19. Method: immunoSEQ multiplex PCR; TCRdb's copy keeps in-frame clones and lacks some. The sample has around 260,000 clones; approximately 90% are singletons. The sample comprised PBMCs or T cells enriched from blood (not recorded which). These TCRs come from a woman aged 30 to 39 who had recovered from COVID-19.

The chain recombines TRBV2 with TRBJ1-6; 7 bases fit TRBD1. With V trimmed by 6 bases and J by 4 bases, 3 bases remained unmatched. Germline CDR1 and CDR2: SNHLY and FYNNEI. The CDR3 extends over 14 amino acids. The CDR3 here is CASSGTVYNSPLHF. In DNA, the CDR3 is TGTGCCAGCAGCGGGACAGTTTATAATTCACCCCTCCACTTT.

The chain has TRBV28 and TRBJ1-2; D gene unclear. Between the trimmed V and J ends, which lost 8 bases and 9 bases, there was a span of 13 bases. Germline values: CDR1 MDHEN, CDR2 SYDVKM. The CDR3 length is 11 residues. CDR3 DNA sequence: TGTGCCAGCTACCGAGCTCCGAGCTACACCTTC. Its translation is CASYRAPSYTF.

This chain connects TRBV5-1 to TRBJ2-7; 10 bases fit TRBD2. Looked up from germline, CDR1 is SGHRS and CDR2 is YFSETQ. V gave up 3 bases and J gave up 0 bases; unmatched junction bases: 6. The CDR3 covers 16 residues. CDR3 region: CASSSGLAPSSYEQYF. Written as DNA, the CDR3 is TGCGCCAGCAGCTCGGGACTAGCGCCTAGCTCCTACGAGCAGTACTTC.

This chain joins TRBV19 and TRBJ2-3, with 10 bases matching TRBD1. Per germline, CDR1 LNHDA and CDR2 SQIVND (reference sequence). The CDR3 consists of 16 residues. V lost 3 bases to trimming and J lost 1 base; unmatched junction nucleotides: 4. This CDR3 is CASSIRTGGRTDTQYF. The CDR3 DNA sequence: TGTGCCAGTAGTATCCGGACAGGGGGACGCACAGATACGCAGTATTTT.

J is TRBJ2-2 and V is TRBV3-1 (or the pseudogene TRBV3-2), with D possibly TRBD2 on 5 matching bases. Germline assignment: CDR1 LGHDT and CDR2 YNNKEL (reference sequence). V lost 7 bases and J lost 0, with 12 bases in between. There are 15 residues in the CDR3. The CDR3 region has the DNA TGTGCCAGCACCACACTAGGATCGAACACCGGGGAGCTGTTTTTT. It translates to CASTTLGSNTGELFF.

Here the CDR3 reads CASSKTTLMWDSLNTIYF. In DNA form, the CDR3 reads TGTGCCAGCAGCAAAACCACCCTCATGTGGGACAGTCTAAACACCATATATTTT. The genes are TRBV21-1 and TRBJ1-3; the table's D call, TRBD1, was not checked against the DNA. TRBV21-1 is assigned pseudogene status. This CDR3 has 18 residues.

The chain joins TRBV11-2 to TRBJ2-1; D is perhaps TRBD2 (6 bases). Between the trimmed V and J ends, which lost 1 base and 6 bases, there was a span of 19 bases. The CDR3 spans 17 residues. In germline, CDR1 is SGHAT, CDR2 FQNNGV. The CDR3 reads CASSLGNSGPSFNEQFF. The CDR3 DNA reads as TGTGCCAGCAGCTTAGGCAATAGCGGCCCCTCATTCAATGAGCAGTTCTTC.

J is TRBJ2-7 and V is TRBV2, with D perhaps TRBD2 (6 bases). V was pared by 8 bases and J by 6 bases, with 17 bases between. The CDR3 is 13 amino acids. Per germline, CDR1 SNHLY and CDR2 FYNNEI. Written as DNA, the CDR3 is TGTGCCAGCTACGGGGGACTTTTACGCGAGCAGTACTTC. It translates to CASYGGLLREQYF.

This clone was counted once. The rearrangement links TRBV4-1 to TRBJ2-7; possible D gene TRBD2, 5 bases. Looked up from germline, CDR1 is MGHRA and CDR2 is YSYEKL. The CDR3 consists of 14 residues. The germline V and J ends were trimmed by 1 base and 3 bases, with 10 bases remaining between them. The CDR3 DNA is TGCGCCAGCAGCCAAGGAGGGTTTCTCTACGAGCAGTACTTC. Amino acid sequence: CASSQGGFLYEQYF.

The rearrangement links TRBV27 to TRBJ1-5; TRBD1 matches 8 bases. The CDR3 sequence is 14 residues long. Unmatched junction bases numbered 6, after V lost 8 bases and J lost 3 bases. Germline values: CDR1 MNHEY, CDR2 SMNVEV (reference sequence). DNA for the CDR3: TGTGCCAGCCGCGGGACAGGTCTCAATCAGCCCCAGCATTTT. Protein product: CASRGTGLNQPQHF.

The chain carries TRBV11-3 and TRBJ1-1; D gene unclear. This CDR3 spans 14 amino acids. Germline V gene lookup returns CDR1 SGHNT and CDR2 YENEEA. Trimming removed 1 base at V and 3 bases at J, with 9 bases between. The CDR3 DNA reads as TGTGCCAGCAGCTTAGGAGGGCCAGACACTGAAGCTTTCTTT. Its translation: CASSLGGPDTEAFF.

J is TRBJ2-1 and V is TRBV5-1; 7 nucleotides match TRBD2. The CDR3 runs to 15 residues. V lost 7 bases to trimming and J lost 4 bases; unmatched junction nucleotides: 11. Germline lookup yields CDR1 SGHRS and CDR2 YFSETQ. This CDR3 reads CASGRDDRFYNEQFF. The CDR3 nucleotides read TGCGCCAGCGGGAGGGACGACAGATTTTACAATGAGCAGTTCTTC.

This sequence joins TRBV2 and TRBJ2-5; D perhaps matches TRBD1 (5 bases). V was cut by 4 bases and J by 2 bases, with 11 bases left in between. Germline values: CDR1 SNHLY, CDR2 FYNNEI. The CDR3 covers 14 residues. The DNA for the CDR3 is TGTGCCAGCAGTGTAACAGGCCCGCAAGAGACCCAGTACTTC. It is translated as CASSVTGPQETQYF. The full variable domain, with the rest looked up from reference TRBV2 and TRBJ2-5, is EPEVTQTPSHQVTQMGQEVILRCVPISNHLYFYWYRQILGQKVEFLVSFYNNEISEKSEIFDDQFSVERPDGSNFTLKIRSTKLEDSAMYFCASSVTGPQETQYFGPGTRLLVL.

V and J are TRBV3-1 (or the pseudogene TRBV3-2) and TRBJ2-1; 7 bases map to TRBD2. CDR1 LGHDT and CDR2 YNNKEL come from the germline V gene (reference sequence). The CDR3 loop spans 15 amino acids. V shed 3 bases, J shed 6 bases, and the junction held 8 bases outside the gene matches. In nucleotides, the CDR3 is TGTGCCAGCAGCCAGCCGGGACTAAAGAGCAATGAGCAGTTCTTC. Translation gives CASSQPGLKSNEQFF.

This clone is a singleton in its sample. This chain connects TRBV5-4 to TRBJ2-7, with 8 positions matching TRBD1. Germline-derived CDR1 and CDR2 are SGHNT and YYREEE (reference sequence). After removal of 4 bases from V and 4 bases from J, the junction contained 13 bases not matched to a gene. The CDR3 has 16 amino acids. The CDR3 DNA reads TGTGCCAGCAGCACTGGACAGGGCCTAGCTGGATACGAGCAGTACTTC. Residues: CASSTGQGLAGYEQYF.

The chain employs TRBV9 and TRBJ2-1; 7 bases fit TRBD2. V gave up 0 bases and J gave up 8 bases; unmatched junction bases: 14. Germline assignment: CDR1 SGDLS and CDR2 YYNGEE. This CDR3 has 17 amino acids. The CDR3 sequence is CASSVAPSFSGFDEQFF. DNA of the CDR3: TGTGCCAGCAGCGTAGCTCCATCATTTAGCGGGTTCGATGAGCAGTTCTTC.

V and J are TRBV7-8 and TRBJ1-1, with D perhaps TRBD1 (6 bases). CDR1 is SGHVS and CDR2 is FQNEAQ in the germline V gene. The CDR3 is 13 amino acids. Deletions cut 5 bases from V and 6 bases from J, with 13 bases between. DNA of the CDR3: TGTGCCAGCAGCCTTGGGGGCGCCCCTGAAGCTTTCTTT. Its translation is CASSLGGAPEAFF.

In its sample, this clone was seen a few times. CDR3 sequence: CASSPGTGGIADTQYF. DNA of the CDR3: TGCGCCAGCAGCCCTGGGACGGGAGGAATTGCAGATACGCAGTATTTT. J is TRBJ2-3 and V is TRBV5-1; 7 bases map to TRBD2. CDR1 and CDR2 from the germline V gene are SGHRS and YFSETQ. V lost 4 bases, J lost 4 bases, and 12 bases stayed unmatched. The CDR3 consists of 16 residues. Variable domain in full (rest from reference TRBV5-1 and TRBJ2-3): KAGVTQTPRYLIKTRGQQVTLSCSPISGHRSVSWYQQTPGQGLQFLFEYFSETQRNKGNFPGRFSGRQFSNSRSEMNVSTLELGDSALYLCASSPGTGGIADTQYFGPGTRLTVL.

The chain has TRBV28 and TRBJ2-2, with D possibly TRBD2 on 5 matching bases. CDR1 is MDHEN and CDR2 is SYDVKM in the germline V gene. The CDR3 spans 14 residues. The V end lost 6 bases, the J end lost 4 bases, and 12 bases lay between the germline ends. The CDR3 bases are TGTGCCAGCAGCCCCCCCGGACTCACCGGGGAGCTGTTTTTT. It yields the protein CASSPPGLTGELFF.